In this sample, the clone carrying this T cell receptor (beta chain) turned up a few times. Its antigen is undetermined. The CDR3 covers 10 residues. Germline V gene lookup returns CDR1 MGHDK and CDR2 SYGVNS. V lost 9 bases, J lost 10 bases, and 12 bases lay in between. This entry is derived from a study of T-cell memory formation after mild COVID-19. Study at large: The study found TCR clusters largely donor specific. Findings of the study overall: The main location of contracting CD4+ clones was CM and EM, and that of contracting CD8+ clones was EMRA.

From the 5' RACE reads, TCRdb called clonotypes with MiXCR, one entry per CDR3 protein. The sample carries about 180,000 distinct CDR3 sequences, approximately 17% recorded once. The chain recombines TRBV25-1 with TRBJ1-1, with D possibly TRBD1 on 5 matching bases. Sequencing was done on a sample of PBMCs or a T cell subset sorted from them (not recorded which). This TCR derives from a man aged 18-30 years who had mild COVID-19 (a few samples of this study predate the infection). Cell type and time point are not known. CDR3 bases: TGTGCCAGTCAGGGCATCGCAGCTTTCTTT. This codes for CASQGIAAFF.